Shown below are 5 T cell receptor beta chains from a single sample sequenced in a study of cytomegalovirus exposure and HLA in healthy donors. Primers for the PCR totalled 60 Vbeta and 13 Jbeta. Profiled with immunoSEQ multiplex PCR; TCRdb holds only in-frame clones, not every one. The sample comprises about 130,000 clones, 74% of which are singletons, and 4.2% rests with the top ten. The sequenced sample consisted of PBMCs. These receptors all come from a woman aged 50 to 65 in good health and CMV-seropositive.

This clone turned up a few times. The CDR3 region has the DNA TGCGCCAGCAGCCCCGCTAGCGGGGGATCAGCAGATACGCAGTATTTT. This encodes CASSPASGGSADTQYF. The chain employs TRBV4-3 and TRBJ2-3; TRBD2 agrees at 10 bases. Germline trimming cut 4 bases from V and 4 bases from J; bases unmatched to any gene: 8. Germline assignment: CDR1 LGHNA and CDR2 YSLEER. The CDR3 loop spans 16 amino acids.

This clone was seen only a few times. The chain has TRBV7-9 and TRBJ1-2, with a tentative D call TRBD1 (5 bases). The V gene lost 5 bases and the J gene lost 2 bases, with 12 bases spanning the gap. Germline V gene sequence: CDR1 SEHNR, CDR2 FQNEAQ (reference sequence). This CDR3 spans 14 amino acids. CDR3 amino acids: CASSRGEGNYGYTF. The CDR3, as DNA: TGTGCCAGCAGCCGAGGGGAGGGAAACTATGGCTACACCTTC.

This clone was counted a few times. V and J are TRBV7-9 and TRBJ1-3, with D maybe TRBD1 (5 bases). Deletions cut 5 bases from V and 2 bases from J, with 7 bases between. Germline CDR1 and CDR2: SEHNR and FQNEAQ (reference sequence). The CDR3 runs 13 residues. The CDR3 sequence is CASSRQPGNTIYF. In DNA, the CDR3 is TGTGCCAGCAGCCGACAGCCTGGAAACACCATATATTTT.

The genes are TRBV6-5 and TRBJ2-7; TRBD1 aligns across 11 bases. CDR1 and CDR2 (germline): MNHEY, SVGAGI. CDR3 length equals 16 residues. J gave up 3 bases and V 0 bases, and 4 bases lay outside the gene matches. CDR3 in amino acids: CASSYSKGTGGYEQYF. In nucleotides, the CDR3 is TGTGCCAGCAGTTACTCGAAGGGGACAGGGGGCTACGAGCAGTACTTC.

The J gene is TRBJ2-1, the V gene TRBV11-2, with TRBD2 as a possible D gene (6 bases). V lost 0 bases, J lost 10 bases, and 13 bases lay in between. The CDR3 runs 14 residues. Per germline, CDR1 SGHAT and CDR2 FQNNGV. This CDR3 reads CASSLEVRGVEQFF. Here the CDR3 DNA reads TGTGCCAGCAGCTTAGAGGTGCGCGGGGTGGAGCAGTTCTTC.